There are a few counts of the clone carrying this TCR beta chain. A second PCR of 7 to 11 cycles used a sample-barcoded 5' primer and a J-beta primer mix. A tag from a template-switch adaptor with 12 random nucleotides marked each cDNA molecule. TCRdb analysed the 5' RACE reads with MiXCR anew, one entry per CDR3 protein. The sample yields over a million distinct CDR3 sequences, about 45% seen once. The data are from a study of blood T cells in healthy people across ages. Sequenced material: blood. This TCR was recovered from a woman aged 18 to 35 in good health.

The CDR3 DNA is TGTGCCAGCAGCTTAACGGCAGGGGATCGGGTCGAGCAGTACTTC. Protein sequence: CASSLTAGDRVEQYF. The chain uses TRBV7-3 and TRBJ2-5, with D tentatively TRBD1 (6 bases). With the DNA end fitting TRBJ2-7 better, the J assignment may be wrong. This CDR3 is 15 amino acids long. CDR1 SGHTA and CDR2 FQGTGA come from the germline V gene.